Included here is one T cell receptor beta chain sequence, with context. Next came a second PCR, run for about 7 to 12 cycles, which used a sample-barcoded 5' primer along with a J-beta primer mix. TCRdb processed the 5' RACE reads anew with MiXCR; each CDR3 protein has one entry. The sample includes roughly 2 million distinct CDR3 sequences, about 50% of them seen just once. The sample belongs to a study of blood T cells in healthy people across ages. Sequences were obtained from blood. This TCR was recovered from a middle-aged woman in good health.

Written as DNA, the CDR3 is TGTGCCAGCAGTTTCAAGGGACAGGGGGCCAGTGGGCCCCAGCATTTT. Protein product: CASSFKGQGASGPQHF. The rearrangement joins TRBV28 to TRBJ1-5; 12 bases agree with TRBD1. V shed 3 bases, J shed 9 bases, and the junction held 9 bases outside the gene matches. In germline, CDR1 is MDHEN, CDR2 SYDVKM. The CDR3 covers 16 residues.